The clone carrying this TCR beta chain was seen a handful of times. The sample originates from a study of cytomegalovirus exposure and HLA in healthy donors. After removal of 3 bases from V and 6 bases from J, the junction contained 10 bases not matched to a gene. CDR3 size: 14 residues. Germline CDR1 is GTSNPN and CDR2 is SVGIG (reference sequence). This PCR relied on a set of 60 Vbeta primers and 13 Jbeta primers. Repertoires were generated with immunoSEQ multiplex PCR, while TCRdb's copy carries only in-frame clones and drops some. The repertoire holds over 150,000 clones, with around 80% as singletons.

The TCR sequence derives from a woman aged 50 to 60 in good health and CMV-seropositive. Material for sequencing was PBMCs. This chain connects TRBV30 to TRBJ2-7; 8 nucleotides match TRBD2. The CDR3 reads CAWRSNGRAGEQYF. CDR3 DNA: TGTGCCTGGAGAAGCAACGGGAGGGCCGGCGAGCAGTACTTC.